These T cell receptor beta chains were read from a single sample in a study of shared clonotypes between healthy human individuals. Repertoires were generated with immunoSEQ multiplex PCR, while TCRdb's copy carries only in-frame clones and drops some. This table has 600,000 to 750,000 clones, about three quarters appearing once. The source material was memory CD4+ T cells sorted from blood. Every receptor here comes from a woman aged 30 to 39 in good health. The CDR3 runs from the conserved cysteine through the conserved F or W. The D gene is left open where the match is weak. Size tells how often a clone was seen (once, few, many) or the class of an expanded clone, and some rows leave it out.

j_gene | v_gene | d_gene | abundance | CDR3aa | CDR3nt
TRBJ1-2 | TRBV4-1 | NA | NA | CASSQDGLAREGYTF | TGCGCCAGCAGCCAAGATGGGTTGGCCAGGGAGGGCTACACCTTC
TRBJ2-1 | TRBV7-8 | NA | NA | CASSFAENYNEQFF | TGTGCCAGCAGCTTCGCGGAAAATTACAATGAGCAGTTCTTC
TRBJ2-7 | TRBV5-1 | TRBD1 | NA | CASSLQGASYEQYF | TGCGCCAGCAGCTTACAGGGGGCCTCCTACGAGCAGTACTTC
TRBJ1-1 | TRBV29-1 | NA | NA | CSVQPGLGTEAFF | TGCAGCGTTCAGCCGGGCCTGGGTACTGAAGCTTTCTTT
TRBJ2-1 | TRBV29-1 | NA | NA | CSVATQPLYEQFF | TGCAGCGTTGCTACACAGCCCCTGTATGAGCAGTTCTTC
TRBJ1-1 | TRBV9 | TRBD1 | NA | CASSVQGADTEAFF | TGTGCCAGCAGCGTCCAGGGGGCGGACACTGAAGCTTTCTTT
TRBJ2-1 | TRBV4-2 | TRBD2 | many | CASSQASGEIYNEQFF | TGTGCCAGCAGCCAAGCTAGCGGGGAAATATACAATGAGCAGTTCTTC
TRBJ2-1 | TRBV18 | NA | NA | CASSRDPGDEQFF | TGTGCCAGCTCACGGGACCCGGGGGATGAGCAGTTCTTC
TRBJ1-1 | TRBV15 | NA | NA | CATSRRGNRLIWPEAFF | TGTGCCACCAGCAGGAGAGGGAACAGGTTAATCTGGCCTGAAGCTTTCTTT
TRBJ1-3 | TRBV10-3 | NA | NA | CASSDSSGNTIYF | TGTGCCTCCTCCGACAGCTCTGGAAACACCATATATTTT
TRBJ1-5 | TRBV7-9 | NA | NA | CASSRGQTVSPQHF | TGTGCCAGCAGCCGAGGACAGACCGTATCGCCCCAGCATTTT
TRBJ2-7 | TRBV11-3 | NA | once | CASSLPGYEQYF | TGTGCCAGCAGCTTGCCGGGATACGAGCAGTACTTC
TRBJ2-2 | TRBV2 | TRBD2 | NA | CASVLEVAGSFGELFF | TGTGCCAGCGTCCTTGAGGTAGCGGGTAGTTTCGGGGAGCTGTTTTTT
TRBJ1-5 | TRBV4-1 | TRBD1 | NA | CASSQATGGSNQPQHF | TGCGCCAGCAGCCAAGCGACAGGGGGGAGCAATCAGCCCCAGCATTTT
TRBJ1-2 | TRBV28 | NA | NA | CASSLDGNYGYTF | TGTGCCAGCAGTTTGGACGGCAACTATGGCTACACCTTC
TRBJ2-4 | TRBV19 | NA | few | CASSRLEGPAKNIQYF | TGTGCCAGTAGTCGCCTAGAAGGTCCGGCCAAAAACATTCAGTACTTC
TRBJ1-4 | TRBV4-2 | NA | NA | CASSLRAEKLFF | TGTGCCAGCAGCCTCAGGGCTGAAAAACTGTTTTTT
TRBJ2-7 | TRBV19 | TRBD2 | many | CASSTRLAGGGEEQYF | TGTGCCAGTAGTACCCGGCTAGCGGGAGGGGGTGAGGAGCAGTACTTC
TRBJ2-2 | TRBV10-1 | TRBD2 | once | CASSEAIAGAPTGELFF | TGCGCCAGCAGTGAGGCAATAGCGGGAGCCCCCACCGGGGAGCTGTTTTTT
TRBJ2-1 | TRBV11-3 | TRBD2 | NA | CASSLSAGGSNEQFF | TGTGCCAGCAGCCTATCAGCGGGAGGATCGAATGAGCAGTTCTTC
TRBJ1-1 | TRBV5-4 | TRBD1 | NA | CASSQIGTANTEAFF | TGTGCCAGCAGCCAGATCGGGACAGCGAACACTGAAGCTTTCTTT
TRBJ2-5 | TRBV5-1 | NA | NA | CASRRQSPQETQYF | TGCGCCAGCAGAAGACAGAGCCCCCAAGAGACCCAGTACTTC
TRBJ1-5 | TRBV13 | NA | few | CASSLGVSNQPQHF | TGTGCCAGCAGCTTAGGAGTTAGCAATCAGCCCCAGCATTTT
TRBJ2-7 | TRBV28 | NA | NA | CASSLSNRDYEQYF | TGTGCCAGCAGTTTAAGTAACAGGGACTACGAGCAGTACTTC
TRBJ2-5 | TRBV6-1 | TRBD1 | NA | CASSVFWTGGRETQYF | TGTGCCAGCAGTGTATTTTGGACAGGGGGTAGAGAGACCCAGTACTTC
TRBJ2-3 | TRBV4-1 | TRBD1 | NA | CASSQGPGQGNPDTQYF | TGCGCCAGCAGCCAAGGGCCGGGACAGGGGAACCCAGATACGCAGTATTTT
TRBJ2-7 | TRBV28 | NA | NA | CAVRTREGFGYEQYF | TGTGCAGTGAGGACGAGAGAGGGTTTCGGCTACGAGCAGTACTTC
TRBJ1-5 | TRBV7-8 | TRBD1 | NA | CASSPGTGVGNQPQHF | TGTGCCAGCAGTCCCGGGACAGGGGTGGGCAATCAGCCCCAGCATTTT
TRBJ1-1 | TRBV15 | TRBD1 | NA | CATSRDPGGNTEAFF | TGTGCCACCAGCAGAGACCCAGGGGGGAACACTGAAGCTTTCTTT
TRBJ2-5 | TRBV25-1 | NA | once | CASSGQGGANQETQYF | TGTGCCAGCAGTGGGCAGGGAGGCGCTAACCAAGAGACCCAGTACTTC
TRBJ1-1 | TRBV18 | NA | NA | CASSHGVNTEAFF | TGTGCCAGCTCACACGGGGTGAACACTGAAGCTTTCTTT
TRBJ2-4 | TRBV5-4 | NA | NA | CASSRAGTRSQGAKNIQYF | TGTGCCAGCAGCCGTGCCGGGACAAGGTCCCAGGGGGCCAAAAACATTCAGTACTTC
TRBJ2-1 | TRBV29-1 | NA | NA | CSVEGRGRSGEQFF | TGCAGCGTTGAGGGTAGGGGTCGATCGGGAGAGCAGTTCTTC
TRBJ2-1 | TRBV10-1 | NA | few | CASSESISGEQFF | TGCGCCAGCAGTGAGTCGATCTCGGGTGAGCAGTTCTTC
TRBJ1-2 | TRBV9 | NA | NA | CASSAAGNYGYTF | TGTGCCAGCAGCGCAGCCGGGAACTATGGCTACACCTTC
TRBJ2-2 | TRBV9 | NA | NA | CASSVVTGTGELFF | TGTGCCAGCAGCGTAGTGACGGGCACCGGGGAGCTGTTTTTT
TRBJ1-5 | TRBV10-3 | NA | few | CAISERENQPQHF | TGTGCCATCAGTGAGCGGGAAAATCAGCCCCAGCATTTT
TRBJ2-4 | TRBV7-9 | NA | NA | CASTSQGISAKNIQYF | TGTGCCAGCACCTCTCAAGGAATTTCAGCCAAAAACATTCAGTACTTC
TRBJ2-2 | TRBV4-1 | TRBD2 | NA | CASSQDSPTASGIGELFF | TGCGCCAGCAGCCAAGATTCCCCCACGGCTAGCGGTATCGGGGAGCTGTTTTTT
TRBJ2-6 | TRBV6-4 | NA | few | CASSQQDSSGANVLTF | TGTGCCAGCAGTCAACAGGATAGCTCTGGGGCCAACGTCCTGACTTTC
TRBJ2-2 | TRBV7-8 | TRBD2 | NA | CASSRAGTSGGNTGELFF | TGTGCCAGCAGCCGGGCCGGTACTAGCGGAGGCAACACCGGGGAGCTGTTTTTT
TRBJ1-2 | TRBV18 | NA | NA | CASSPRGGDGYTF | TGTGCCAGCTCACCACGTGGAGGGGATGGCTACACCTTC
TRBJ1-2 | TRBV2 | NA | NA | CASHQGLANYGYTF | TGTGCCAGCCATCAGGGTTTAGCTAACTATGGCTACACCTTC
TRBJ1-2 | TRBV7-9 | TRBD1 | NA | CASSHRTGGDGYTF | TGTGCCAGCAGCCACAGGACAGGGGGCGATGGCTACACCTTC
TRBJ1-1 | TRBV4-2 | NA | NA | CASSQGDKFQAFF | TGTGCCAGCAGCCAAGGGGACAAGTTCCAAGCTTTCTTT
TRBJ2-1 | TRBV5-6 | NA | many | CASERGRGYNEQFF | TGTGCCAGCGAGAGGGGGAGAGGGTACAATGAGCAGTTCTTC
TRBJ1-1 | TRBV18 | TRBD1 | NA | CASSQGGDTEAFF | TGTGCCAGCTCCCAGGGGGGGGACACTGAAGCTTTCTTT
TRBJ2-1 | TRBV5-1 | TRBD1 | NA | CASRLDRDNEQFF | TGCGCCAGCAGACTGGACAGGGACAATGAGCAGTTCTTC
TRBJ2-7 | TRBV6-1 | NA | NA | CASSLELDSSYEQYF | TGTGCCAGCAGCCTCGAGTTGGACAGCTCCTACGAGCAGTACTTC
TRBJ2-1 | TRBV6-1 | NA | NA | CASTSVLEANEQFF | TGTGCCAGCACTTCCGTACTCGAGGCCAATGAGCAGTTCTTC
TRBJ2-2 | TRBV10-3 | NA | NA | CAISEESGELFF | TGTGCCATCAGTGAGGAGAGCGGGGAGCTGTTTTTT
TRBJ2-1 | TRBV15 | TRBD1 | NA | CATSSTGQGAYEQFF | TGTGCCACCAGCAGTACGGGACAGGGTGCCTATGAGCAGTTCTTC
TRBJ2-7 | TRBV2 | NA | NA | CASRSGAVSEQYF | TGTGCCAGCAGGTCAGGGGCTGTAAGCGAGCAGTACTTC
TRBJ2-3 | TRBV4-2 | TRBD2 | few | CASSQDMRLAEMADTQYF | TGTGCCAGCAGCCAAGACATGCGACTAGCGGAGATGGCAGATACGCAGTATTTT
TRBJ2-3 | TRBV5-8 | TRBD1 | NA | CASSLGITGGAIDTQYF | TGTGCCAGCAGCTTGGGGATAACAGGGGGCGCAATAGATACGCAGTATTTT